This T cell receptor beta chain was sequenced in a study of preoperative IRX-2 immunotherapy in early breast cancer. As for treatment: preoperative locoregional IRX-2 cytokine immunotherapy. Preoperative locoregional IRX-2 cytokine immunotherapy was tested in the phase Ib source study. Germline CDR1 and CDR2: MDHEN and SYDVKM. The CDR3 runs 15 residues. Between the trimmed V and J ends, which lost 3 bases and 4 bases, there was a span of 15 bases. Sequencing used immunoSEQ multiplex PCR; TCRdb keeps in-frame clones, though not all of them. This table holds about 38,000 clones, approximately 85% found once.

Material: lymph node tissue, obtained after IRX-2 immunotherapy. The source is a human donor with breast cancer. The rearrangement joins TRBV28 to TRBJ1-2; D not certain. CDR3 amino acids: CASSLDPRDVYGYTF. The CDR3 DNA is TGTGCCAGCAGTTTGGATCCTAGAGATGTCTATGGCTACACCTTC.